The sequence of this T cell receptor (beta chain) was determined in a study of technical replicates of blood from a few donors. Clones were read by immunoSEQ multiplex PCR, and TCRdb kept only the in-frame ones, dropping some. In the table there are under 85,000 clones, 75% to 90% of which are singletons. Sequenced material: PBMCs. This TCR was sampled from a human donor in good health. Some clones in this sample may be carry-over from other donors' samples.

CDR3 nucleotide sequence: TGTGCCACTACCCTCGCGCAGGGGGCCTACGAGCAGTACTTC. Translated: CATTLAQGAYEQYF. The rearrangement uses TRBV10-3 and TRBJ2-7, with 7 bases matching TRBD1. The CDR3 sequence is 14 residues long. Germline values: CDR1 ENHRY, CDR2 SYGVKD. The V gene end was trimmed by 10 bases and the J gene end by 2 bases; junction bases not matched to a gene: 11.